This T cell receptor (beta chain) appears in the sequencing data of a study of blood T cell repertoires in COVID-19. In the study overall: PBMCs, B-cell-depleted T cells, or T cells were the source of the cDNA or gDNA that made up the material.

Per germline, CDR1 MNHEY and CDR2 SVGAGI. CDR3 length: 12 amino acids. J gave up 3 bases and V 6 bases, and 1 base lay outside the gene matches. Sequenced by immunoSEQ multiplex PCR; TCRdb stores in-frame clones only, minus some. Altogether 200,000 to 250,000 clones are present, around 88% being singletons, with the ten largest covering about 12%. Sequencing was carried out using peripheral blood. V usage is TRBV6-5 and J usage is TRBJ2-7; 8 nucleotides match TRBD1. The sequence was obtained from a man older than 75 with acute or convalescent COVID-19. CDR3 nucleotides: TGTGCCAGCAGGACAGGGGACTACGAGCAGTACTTC. Its protein product is CASRTGDYEQYF.